Each of the 27 T cell receptor beta chains below was sequenced from the same sample in a study of glioma-infiltrating T cells after dendritic cell vaccination. Only in-frame clones appear in the TCRdb table, and some are missing; sequencing was by immunoSEQ multiplex PCR. The sample shows tens of thousands of clones, about 85% of them seen only once. Time point of the sample: after dendritic cell vaccination, including at tumor progression/relapse. The specimen was blood, collected after dendritic cell vaccination. These receptors originate from a human donor with glioblastoma.

This chain joins TRBV4-1 and TRBJ2-3; D gene uncertain. The CDR3 is 13 amino acids. Trimming left V 0 bases short and J 5 bases short, with 6 bases between. CDR1 is MGHRA and CDR2 is YSYEKL in the germline V gene. CDR3 loop: CASSQETRDTQYF. The CDR3, as DNA: TGCGCCAGCAGCCAAGAAACTCGAGATACGCAGTATTTT.

The chain joins TRBV29-1 to TRBJ1-1, with TRBD1 matching over 10 bases. The CDR3 is made up of 14 amino acids. V shed 6 bases and J 4 bases; nucleotides not matched to a gene: 8. Germline values: CDR1 SQVTM, CDR2 ANQGSEA. The CDR3 nucleotides are TGCAGCGTCCGACAGGGGGCGGTGGGCACTGAAGCTTTCTTT. Translation gives CSVRQGAVGTEAFF.

The chain links TRBV19 to TRBJ2-1, with TRBD2 matching over 11 bases. The germline V gene encodes CDR1 LNHDA and CDR2 SQIVND (reference sequence). CDR3 size: 18 residues. V shed 3 bases, J shed 0 bases, and the junction held 7 bases outside the gene matches. CDR3 loop: CASSIPSGRMSSYNEQFF. The CDR3 coding sequence is TGTGCCAGTAGTATCCCTAGCGGGAGGATGAGCTCCTACAATGAGCAGTTCTTC.

CDR3 sequence (DNA): TGTGCCAGCAGCTTAGGGACTAGCGGGAGGAGGCATGAGCAGTTCTTC. The encoded protein is CASSLGTSGRRHEQFF. The gene calls are TRBV7-9 and TRBJ2-1, with 14 bases that match TRBD2. In germline, CDR1 is SEHNR, CDR2 FQNEAQ (reference sequence). The CDR3 consists of 16 residues. The ends lost 1 base at V and 8 bases at J; junction bases unmatched: 4.

In this sample, this clone turned up once. V usage is TRBV5-5 and J usage is TRBJ2-2; D uncertain. The ends were cut back, 0 bases at V and 0 bases at J, with 9 bases in the middle. Germline CDR1 and CDR2: SGHKS and YYEKEE (reference sequence). The CDR3 consists of 16 residues. CDR3: CASSLVAVANTGELFF. CDR3 coding DNA: TGTGCCAGCAGCTTGGTGGCGGTCGCGAACACCGGGGAGCTGTTTTTT.

The chain is built from TRBV7-2 and TRBJ2-1; 7 nucleotides align to TRBD2. The CDR3 is 17 residues long. Germline V CDR1 and CDR2: SGHTA, FQGNSA. J was trimmed by 3 bases and V by 5 bases; bases with no gene match: 13. The CDR3 DNA reads as TGTGCCAGCAGCCCAGGAAGCGGTGGGACTATCTACAATGAGCAGTTCTTC. Its translation: CASSPGSGGTIYNEQFF.

The chain couples TRBV6-5 to TRBJ1-4; D not certain. The CDR3 covers 14 residues. V lost 11 bases, J lost 0 bases, and 13 bases lay in between. Germline CDR1 reads MNHEY; CDR2 reads SVGAGI. CDR3 sequence (DNA): TGTGCCTGCCGCCCGGTGGCAACTAATGAAAAACTGTTTTTT. This gives the protein CACRPVATNEKLFF.

This sequence joins TRBV6-5 and TRBJ1-2; D is ambiguous. The V gene lost 5 bases and the J gene lost 4 bases, with 14 bases spanning the gap. Germline lookup yields CDR1 MNHEY and CDR2 SVGAGI. There are 14 residues in the CDR3. DNA of the CDR3: TGTGCCAGCAGTGAAGGGTTCGGGAGCTATGGCTACACCTTC. Translating gives CASSEGFGSYGYTF.

The rearrangement joins TRBV4-1 to TRBJ1-2; D is possibly TRBD1 (6 bases). Deletions cut 1 base from V and 2 bases from J, with 14 bases between. The CDR3 spans 16 residues. In germline, CDR1 is MGHRA, CDR2 YSYEKL. This CDR3 is CASSQAGGGPNYGYTF. Here the CDR3 DNA reads TGCGCCAGCAGCCAAGCGGGCGGGGGGCCCAACTATGGCTACACCTTC.

The rearrangement uses TRBV19 and TRBJ1-5, with 8 nucleotides matching TRBD1. The junction had 5 bases not matched to a gene; V was cut back by 3 bases and J by 7 bases. Germline CDR1 is LNHDA and CDR2 is SQIVND (reference sequence). The CDR3 extends over 14 amino acids. CDR3 residues: CASSMGTGYQPQHF. The CDR3 DNA follows: TGTGCCAGTAGTATGGGGACAGGTTACCAGCCCCAGCATTTT. The variable domain in full, with the rest retrieved from reference TRBV19 and TRBJ1-5, is DGGITQSPKYLFRKEGQNVTLSCEQNLNHDAMYWYRQDPGQGLRLIYYSQIVNDFQKGDIAEGYSVSREKKESFPLTVTSAQKNPTAFYLCASSMGTGYQPQHFGDGTRLSIL.

The chain has TRBV30 and TRBJ1-4; D is uncertain. The V end was cut by 4 bases, the J end by 4 bases, with 7 bases between. CDR3 length equals 12 residues. The germline gives CDR1 GTSNPN, CDR2 SVGIG (reference sequence). CDR3 sequence (DNA): TGTGCCTGGAACGGACTTAATGAAAAACTGTTTTTT. Translation gives CAWNGLNEKLFF.

The chain is built from TRBV7-9 and TRBJ2-2; 7 nucleotides match TRBD1. Germline lookup yields CDR1 SEHNR and CDR2 FQNEAQ (reference sequence). The CDR3 consists of 15 residues. V lost 4 bases to trimming and J lost 2 bases; unmatched junction nucleotides: 4. The CDR3 region is CASSSGTVNTGELFF. The DNA for the CDR3 is TGTGCCAGCAGCTCCGGGACAGTAAACACCGGGGAGCTGTTTTTT.

This chain uses TRBV7-6 with TRBJ1-1; no reliable D call. V was trimmed by 0 bases and J by 1 base, leaving 6 bases between them. This CDR3 comprises 14 residues. Germline V CDR1 and CDR2: SGHVS, FNYEAQ. As DNA, the CDR3 is TGTGCCAGCAGCTTAGCGCCCGGGAACACTGAAGCTTTCTTT. Translated, it gives CASSLAPGNTEAFF.

The V gene is TRBV14, the J gene TRBJ2-1; TRBD1 is a possible D gene (6 bases). The CDR3 consists of 18 residues. V gave up 0 bases and J gave up 0 bases, with 15 bases separating them. The germline V gene encodes CDR1 SGHDN and CDR2 FVKESK. CDR3 amino acids: CASSQEGWGPGSYNEQFF. CDR3 DNA sequence: TGTGCCAGCAGCCAAGAGGGTTGGGGGCCGGGCTCCTACAATGAGCAGTTCTTC.

V usage is TRBV5-1 and J usage is TRBJ2-2; tentatively, D is TRBD2 (6 bases). The CDR3 spans 14 residues. Germline-derived CDR1 and CDR2 are SGHRS and YFSETQ. Trimming took 5 bases from V and 8 from J, leaving 16 bases between them. CDR3 nucleotide sequence: TGCGCCAGCAGAACCGACCCCGGAGGGGGGGAGCTGTTTTTT. Translation gives CASRTDPGGGELFF.

This chain's CDR3 is CASSLAPQGSYEQYF. CDR3 in DNA: TGCGCCAGCAGCTTGGCCCCACAGGGTAGCTACGAGCAGTACTTC. The chain uses TRBV5-1 and TRBJ2-7, with a tentative D call TRBD1 (6 bases). Trimming cost V 0 bases and J 3 bases, with 13 bases left between them. Per germline, CDR1 SGHRS and CDR2 YFSETQ. This CDR3 has 15 residues. Based on the CDR3 plus reference TRBV5-1 and TRBJ2-7, the full variable domain is KAGVTQTPRYLIKTRGQQVTLSCSPISGHRSVSWYQQTPGQGLQFLFEYFSETQRNKGNFPGRFSGRQFSNSRSEMNVSTLELGDSALYLCASSLAPQGSYEQYFGPGTRLTVT.

This clone came up once. V and J are TRBV28 and TRBJ2-1; 10 bases are shared with TRBD2. The CDR3 is 15 residues long. Germline-derived CDR1 and CDR2 are MDHEN and SYDVKM. Trimming cost V 6 bases and J 3 bases; bases outside gene matches: 5. CDR3 DNA: TGTGCCAGCAGACTCACTAGCGGGAACTACAATGAGCAGTTCTTC. It translates to CASRLTSGNYNEQFF.

This clone was picked up a small number of times. The rearrangement links TRBV4-3 to TRBJ1-4; D gene uncertain. CDR1 and CDR2 (germline): LGHNA, YSLEER. V lost 1 base, J lost 7 bases, and 19 bases lay in between. The CDR3 length is 17 residues. The DNA for the CDR3 is TGCGCCAGCAGCCAAGGGGCCCCTACGGGGAACGGTGAAAAACTGTTTTTT. Its translation: CASSQGAPTGNGEKLFF.

The rearrangement uses TRBV7-9 and TRBJ2-3; 11 bases align to TRBD1. The CDR3 is made up of 16 amino acids. Germline loops: CDR1 SEHNR, CDR2 FQNEAQ (reference sequence). J was trimmed by 3 bases and V by 3 bases; bases with no gene match: 5. CDR3 sequence (DNA): TGTGCCAGCAGCTTTGGACAGGGGGCCCGAACAGATACGCAGTATTTT. It codes for CASSFGQGARTDTQYF.

This sequence joins TRBV7-9 and TRBJ2-3, with TRBD1 matching over 9 bases. Trimming took 5 bases from V and 0 from J; bases not matched to a gene: 6. The CDR3 has 16 residues. The V gene's germline CDR1 is SEHNR and CDR2 FQNEAQ (reference sequence). The CDR3 sequence is CASSAWTGESTDTQYF. The DNA for the CDR3 is TGTGCCAGCAGCGCCTGGACAGGGGAGAGCACAGATACGCAGTATTTT.

The CDR3 coding sequence is TGTGCCAGCAGCCCACCCGACAGGGCTGGCTACACCTTC. Protein: CASSPPDRAGYTF. This sequence joins TRBV9 and TRBJ1-2, with 7 nucleotides matching TRBD1. The CDR3 length is 13 residues. Per germline, CDR1 SGDLS and CDR2 YYNGEE. V lost 4 bases, J lost 7 bases, and 7 bases stayed unmatched.

This chain links TRBV7-8 with TRBJ1-5, with 7 positions matching TRBD1. CDR3 size: 15 residues. The V segment lost 6 bases and the J segment 0 bases; nucleotides outside the gene matches: 5. Germline V gene data show CDR1 as SGHVS and CDR2 as FQNEAQ. CDR3 sequence: CASSKTGDSNQPQHF. The CDR3 DNA follows: TGTGCCAGCAGTAAAACAGGGGATAGCAATCAGCCCCAGCATTTT.

The chain uses TRBV6-1 and TRBJ1-2; D gene uncertain. V was trimmed by 6 bases and J by 3 bases, leaving 5 bases between them. The CDR3 is 11 residues long. The germline CDR1 and CDR2 sequences are MNHNS and SASEGT. CDR3 in amino acids: CASRRDYGYTF. The CDR3 DNA follows: TGTGCCAGCAGACGGGACTATGGCTACACCTTC.

Only a few counts were recorded for this clone. This chain connects TRBV7-3 to TRBJ2-1; D is ambiguous. V shed 5 bases and J shed 4 bases, with 6 bases lying between them. This CDR3 contains 12 residues. Per germline, CDR1 SGHTA and CDR2 FQGTGA. The CDR3 DNA reads as TGTGCCAGCAGCCCCAGTTACAATGAGCAGTTCTTC. It yields the protein CASSPSYNEQFF.

The chain links TRBV7-9 to TRBJ2-7, with 9 bases aligning to TRBD2. The V gene end was trimmed by 1 base and the J gene end by 7 bases; junction bases not matched to a gene: 5. Per the germline V gene, CDR1 is SEHNR and CDR2 is FQNEAQ (reference sequence). The CDR3 has 14 residues. CDR3 sequence (DNA): TGTGCCAGCAGCTTAGTAGCGGGAGTTGAAGAGCAGTACTTC. Its protein is CASSLVAGVEEQYF.

This clone ranks as medium-sized (0.01 to 0.1%). The chain joins TRBV6-4 to TRBJ2-1; 11 nucleotides line up with TRBD2. This CDR3 is built from 15 residues. Germline V gives CDR1 MRHNA, CDR2 SNTAGT. Trimming cost V 6 bases and J 5 bases; bases outside gene matches: 6. DNA for the CDR3: TGTGCCAGCAGCGTGACTAGCGGGACAAACAATGAGCAGTTCTTC. Its protein is CASSVTSGTNNEQFF.

The chain uses TRBV2 and TRBJ2-5; TRBD1 matches at 7 bases. V shed 10 bases and J 5 bases; nucleotides not matched to a gene: 10. The CDR3 has 13 residues. Germline CDR1 reads SNHLY; CDR2 reads FYNNEI. CDR3 sequence: CATRQGPGETQYF. The CDR3 DNA reads as TGTGCCACCAGACAGGGTCCGGGGGAGACCCAGTACTTC.